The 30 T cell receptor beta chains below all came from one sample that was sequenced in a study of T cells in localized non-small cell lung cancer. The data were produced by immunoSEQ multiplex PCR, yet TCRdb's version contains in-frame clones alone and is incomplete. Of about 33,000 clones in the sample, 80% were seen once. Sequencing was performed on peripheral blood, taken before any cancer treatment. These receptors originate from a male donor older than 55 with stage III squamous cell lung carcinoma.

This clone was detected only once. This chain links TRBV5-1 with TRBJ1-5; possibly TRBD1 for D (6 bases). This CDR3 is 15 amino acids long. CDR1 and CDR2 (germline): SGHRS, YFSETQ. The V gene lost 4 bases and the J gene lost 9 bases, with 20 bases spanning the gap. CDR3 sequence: CASSPHEGVEGPQHF. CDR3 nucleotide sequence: TGCGCCAGCAGCCCCCACGAGGGGGTAGAGGGGCCCCAGCATTTT.

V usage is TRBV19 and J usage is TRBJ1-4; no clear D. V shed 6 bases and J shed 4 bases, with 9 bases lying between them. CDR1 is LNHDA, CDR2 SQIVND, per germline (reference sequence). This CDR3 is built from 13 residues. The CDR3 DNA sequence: TGTGCCAGTAGCGGGAAAATTAATGAAAAACTGTTTTTT. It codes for CASSGKINEKLFF.

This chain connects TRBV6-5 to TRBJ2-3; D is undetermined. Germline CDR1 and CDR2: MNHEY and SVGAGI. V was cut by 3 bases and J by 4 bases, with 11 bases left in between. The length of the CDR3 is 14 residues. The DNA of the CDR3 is TGTGCCAGCAGTTATGGTGCTGCGCCAGATACGCAGTATTTT. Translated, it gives CASSYGAAPDTQYF.

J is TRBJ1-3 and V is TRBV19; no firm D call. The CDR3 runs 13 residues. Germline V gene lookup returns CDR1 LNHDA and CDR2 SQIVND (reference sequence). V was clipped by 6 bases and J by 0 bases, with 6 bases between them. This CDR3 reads CASRGSSGNTIYF. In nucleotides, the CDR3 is TGTGCCAGTAGGGGAAGCTCTGGAAACACCATATATTTT.

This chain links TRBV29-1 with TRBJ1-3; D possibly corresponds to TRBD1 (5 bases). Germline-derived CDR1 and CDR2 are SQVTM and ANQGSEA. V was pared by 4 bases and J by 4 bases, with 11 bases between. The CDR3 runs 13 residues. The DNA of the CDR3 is TGCAGCGTTGGGGGCCAGCAAGGAAACACCATATATTTT. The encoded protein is CSVGGQQGNTIYF.

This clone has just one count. CDR3 coding DNA: TGTGCCAGCTCCCCTCACAATCAGCCCCAGCATTTT. It translates to CASSPHNQPQHF. V gene TRBV6-1 combines with J gene TRBJ1-5; the D is unclear. There are 12 residues in the CDR3. Germline loops: CDR1 MNHNS, CDR2 SASEGT. V lost 8 bases to trimming and J lost 3 bases, with 8 bases between them.

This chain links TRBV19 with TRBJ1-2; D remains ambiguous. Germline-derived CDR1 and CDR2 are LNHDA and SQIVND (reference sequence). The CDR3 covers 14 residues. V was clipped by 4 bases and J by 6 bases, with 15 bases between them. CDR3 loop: CASSNPGRLHGYTF. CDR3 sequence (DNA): TGTGCCAGTAGTAACCCCGGCCGGCTTCATGGCTACACCTTC.

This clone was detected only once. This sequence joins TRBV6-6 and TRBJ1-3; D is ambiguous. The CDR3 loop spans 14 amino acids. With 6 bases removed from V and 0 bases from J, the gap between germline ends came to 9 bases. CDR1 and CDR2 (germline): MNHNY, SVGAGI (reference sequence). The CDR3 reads CASSPISSGNTIYF. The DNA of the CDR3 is TGTGCCAGCAGCCCCATAAGCTCTGGAAACACCATATATTTT.

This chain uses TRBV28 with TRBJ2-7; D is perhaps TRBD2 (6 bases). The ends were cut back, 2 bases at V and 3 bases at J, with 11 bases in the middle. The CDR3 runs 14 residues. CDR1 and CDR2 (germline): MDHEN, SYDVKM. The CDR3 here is CASSLQAGSYEQYF. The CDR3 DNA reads TGTGCCAGCAGTTTACAGGCGGGAAGCTACGAGCAGTACTTC.

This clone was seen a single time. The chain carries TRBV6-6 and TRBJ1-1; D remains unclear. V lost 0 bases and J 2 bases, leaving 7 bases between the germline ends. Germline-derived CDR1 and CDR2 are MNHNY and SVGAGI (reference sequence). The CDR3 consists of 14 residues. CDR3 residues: CASSYSSYNTEAFF. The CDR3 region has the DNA TGTGCCAGCAGTTACTCGAGTTACAACACTGAAGCTTTCTTT.

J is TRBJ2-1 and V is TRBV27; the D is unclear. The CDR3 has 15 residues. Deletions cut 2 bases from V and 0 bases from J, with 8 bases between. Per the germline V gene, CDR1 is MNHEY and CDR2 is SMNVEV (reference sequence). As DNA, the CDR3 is TGTGCCAGCAGTTTAAGCGCCAGCTCCTACAATGAGCAGTTCTTC. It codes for CASSLSASSYNEQFF.

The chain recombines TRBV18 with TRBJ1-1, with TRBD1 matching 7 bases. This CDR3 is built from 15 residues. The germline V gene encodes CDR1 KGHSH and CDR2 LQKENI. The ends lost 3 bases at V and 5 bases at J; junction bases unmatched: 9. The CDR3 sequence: CASSPDKGATTEAFF. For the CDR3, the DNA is TGTGCCAGCTCACCCGACAAGGGGGCGACTACTGAAGCTTTCTTT.

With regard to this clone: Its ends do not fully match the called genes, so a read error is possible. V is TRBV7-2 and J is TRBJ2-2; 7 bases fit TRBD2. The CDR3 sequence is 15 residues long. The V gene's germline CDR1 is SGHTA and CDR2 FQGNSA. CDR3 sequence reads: CASSQDPGGLRELFF. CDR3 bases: TGCGCCAGCAGCCAAGATCCCGGGGGGTTAAGGGAGCTGTTTTTT.

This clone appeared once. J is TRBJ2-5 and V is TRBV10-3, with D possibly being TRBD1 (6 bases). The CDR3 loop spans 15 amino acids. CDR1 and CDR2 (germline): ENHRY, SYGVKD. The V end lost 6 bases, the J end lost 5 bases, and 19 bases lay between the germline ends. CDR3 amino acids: CAISGVTGLRETQYF. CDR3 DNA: TGTGCCATCAGCGGAGTGACAGGTCTCAGGGAGACCCAGTACTTC.

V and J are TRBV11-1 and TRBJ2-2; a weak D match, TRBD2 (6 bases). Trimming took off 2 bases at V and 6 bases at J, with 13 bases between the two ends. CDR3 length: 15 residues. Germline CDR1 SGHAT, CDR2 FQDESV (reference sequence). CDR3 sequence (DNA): TGTGCCAGCAGCTTAAGGGCGGGAACGGCCGGGGAGCTGTTTTTT. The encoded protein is CASSLRAGTAGELFF.

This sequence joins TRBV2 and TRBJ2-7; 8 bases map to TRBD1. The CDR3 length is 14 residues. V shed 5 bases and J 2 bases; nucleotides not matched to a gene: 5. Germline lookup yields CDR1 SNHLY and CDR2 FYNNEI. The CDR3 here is CASSTGQGPYEQYF. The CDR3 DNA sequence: TGTGCCAGCAGTACTGGACAGGGTCCCTACGAGCAGTACTTC. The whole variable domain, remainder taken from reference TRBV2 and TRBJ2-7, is EPEVTQTPSHQVTQMGQEVILRCVPISNHLYFYWYRQILGQKVEFLVSFYNNEISEKSEIFDDQFSVERPDGSNFTLKIRSTKLEDSAMYFCASSTGQGPYEQYFGPGTRLTVT.

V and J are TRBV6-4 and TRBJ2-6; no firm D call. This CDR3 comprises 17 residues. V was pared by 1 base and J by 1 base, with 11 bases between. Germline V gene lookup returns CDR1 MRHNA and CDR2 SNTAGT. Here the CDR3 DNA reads TGTGCCAGCAGTGACTTCGCTAGGGATTCTGGGGCCAACGTCCTGACTTTC. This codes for CASSDFARDSGANVLTF.

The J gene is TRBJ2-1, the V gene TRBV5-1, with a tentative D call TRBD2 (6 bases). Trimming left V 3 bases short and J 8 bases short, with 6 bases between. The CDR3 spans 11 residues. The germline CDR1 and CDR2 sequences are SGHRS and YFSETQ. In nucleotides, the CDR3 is TGCGCCAGCAGCTGGGACTATGAGCAGTTCTTC. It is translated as CASSWDYEQFF.

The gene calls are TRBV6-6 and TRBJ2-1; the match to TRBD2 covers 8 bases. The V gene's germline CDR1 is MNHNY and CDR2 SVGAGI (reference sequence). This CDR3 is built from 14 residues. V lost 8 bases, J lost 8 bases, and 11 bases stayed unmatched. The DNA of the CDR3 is TGTGCCAGCGGCTTAGCGGGAAAGGCGGATGAGCAGTTCTTC. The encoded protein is CASGLAGKADEQFF.

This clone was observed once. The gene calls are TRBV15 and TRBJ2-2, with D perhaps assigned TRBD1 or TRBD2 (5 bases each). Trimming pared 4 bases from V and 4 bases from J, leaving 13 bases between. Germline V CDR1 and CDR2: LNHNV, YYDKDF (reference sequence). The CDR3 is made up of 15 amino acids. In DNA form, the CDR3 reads TGTGCCACCAGCAACTTCAGAGGGGCCACCGGGGAGCTGTTTTTT. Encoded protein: CATSNFRGATGELFF. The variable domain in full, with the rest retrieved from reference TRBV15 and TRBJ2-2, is DAMVIQNPRYQVTQFGKPVTLSCSQTLNHNVMYWYQQKSSQAPKLLFHYYDKDFNNEADTPDNFQSRRPNTSFCFLDIRSPGLGDTAMYLCATSNFRGATGELFFGEGSRLTVL.

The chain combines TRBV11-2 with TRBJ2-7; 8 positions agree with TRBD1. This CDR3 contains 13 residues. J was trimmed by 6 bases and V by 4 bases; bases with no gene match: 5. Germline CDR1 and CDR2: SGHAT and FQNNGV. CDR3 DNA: TGTGCCAGCAGCTCCAGGGGGCAGGGCGAGCAGTACTTC. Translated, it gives CASSSRGQGEQYF.

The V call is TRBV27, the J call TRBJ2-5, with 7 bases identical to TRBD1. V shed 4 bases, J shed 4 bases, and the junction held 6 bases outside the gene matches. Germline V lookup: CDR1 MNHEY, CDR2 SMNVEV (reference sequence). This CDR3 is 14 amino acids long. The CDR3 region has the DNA TGTGCCAGCAGTTCAATCGACAGGGTAGAGACCCAGTACTTC. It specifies CASSSIDRVETQYF.

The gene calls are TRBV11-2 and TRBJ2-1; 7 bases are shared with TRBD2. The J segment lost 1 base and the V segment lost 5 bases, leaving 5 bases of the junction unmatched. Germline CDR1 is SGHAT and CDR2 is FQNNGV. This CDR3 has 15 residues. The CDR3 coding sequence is TGTGCCAGCAGCCTAACGGGACTATCCTACAATGAGCAGTTCTTC. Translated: CASSLTGLSYNEQFF.

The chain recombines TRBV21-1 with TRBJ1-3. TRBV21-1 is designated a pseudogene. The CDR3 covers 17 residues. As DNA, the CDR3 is TGTGCCAGCAGCAAAGAACCCTCCGGACCCGTGGGAAACGACATATATTTT. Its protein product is CASSKEPSGPVGNDIYF.

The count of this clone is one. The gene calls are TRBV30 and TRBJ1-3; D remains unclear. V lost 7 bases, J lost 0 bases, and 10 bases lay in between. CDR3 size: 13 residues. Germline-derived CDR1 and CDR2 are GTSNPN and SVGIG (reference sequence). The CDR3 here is CAFDGDSGNTIYF. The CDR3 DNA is TGTGCCTTCGACGGGGACTCTGGAAACACCATATATTTT. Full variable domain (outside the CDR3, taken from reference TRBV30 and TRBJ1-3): SQTIHQWPATLVQPVGSPLSLECTVEGTSNPNLYWYRQAAGRGLQLLFYSVGIGQISSEVPQNLSASRPQDRQFILSSKKLLLSDSGFYLCAFDGDSGNTIYFGEGSWLTVV.

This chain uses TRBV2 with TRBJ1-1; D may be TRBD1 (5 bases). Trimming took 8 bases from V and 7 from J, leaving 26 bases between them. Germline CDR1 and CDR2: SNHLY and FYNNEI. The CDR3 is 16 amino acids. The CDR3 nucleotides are TGTGCCAGCGCCGCGGAAAAGGGGATATCTTGGATTGAAGCTTTCTTT. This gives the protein CASAAEKGISWIEAFF. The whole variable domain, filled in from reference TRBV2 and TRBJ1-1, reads EPEVTQTPSHQVTQMGQEVILRCVPISNHLYFYWYRQILGQKVEFLVSFYNNEISEKSEIFDDQFSVERPDGSNFTLKIRSTKLEDSAMYFCASAAEKGISWIEAFFGQGTRLTVV.

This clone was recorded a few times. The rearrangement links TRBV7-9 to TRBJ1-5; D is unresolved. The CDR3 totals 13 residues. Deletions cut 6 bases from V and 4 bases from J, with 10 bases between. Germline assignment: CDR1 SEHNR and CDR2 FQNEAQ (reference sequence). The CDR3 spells CASSARQNQPQHF. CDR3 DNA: TGTGCCAGCAGTGCCCGGCAAAATCAGCCCCAGCATTTT.

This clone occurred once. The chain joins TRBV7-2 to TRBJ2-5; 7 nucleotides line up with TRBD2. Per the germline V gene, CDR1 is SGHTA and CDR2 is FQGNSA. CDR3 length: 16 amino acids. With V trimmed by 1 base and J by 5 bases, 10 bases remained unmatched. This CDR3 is CASSLVVGHGGETQYF. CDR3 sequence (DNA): TGTGCCAGCAGCTTAGTTGTGGGCCACGGGGGGGAGACCCAGTACTTC.

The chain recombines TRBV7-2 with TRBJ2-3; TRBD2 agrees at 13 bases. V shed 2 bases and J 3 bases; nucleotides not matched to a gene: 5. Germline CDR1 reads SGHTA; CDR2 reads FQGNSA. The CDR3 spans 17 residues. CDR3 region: CASSLSGLAGFTDTQYF. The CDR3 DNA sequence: TGTGCCAGCAGCTTATCGGGACTAGCGGGATTTACAGATACGCAGTATTTT. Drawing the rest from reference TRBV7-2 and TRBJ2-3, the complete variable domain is GAGVSQSPSNKVTEKGKDVELRCDPISGHTALYWYRQSLGQGLEFLIYFQGNSAPDKSGLPSDRFSAERTGGSVSTLTIQRTQQEDSAVYLCASSLSGLAGFTDTQYFGPGTRLTVL.

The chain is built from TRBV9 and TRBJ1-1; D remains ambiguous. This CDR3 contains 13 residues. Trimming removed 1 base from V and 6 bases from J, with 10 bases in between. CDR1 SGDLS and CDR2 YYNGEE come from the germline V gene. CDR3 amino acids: CASSVIRESEAFF. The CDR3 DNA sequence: TGTGCCAGCAGCGTAATAAGGGAATCTGAAGCTTTCTTT.